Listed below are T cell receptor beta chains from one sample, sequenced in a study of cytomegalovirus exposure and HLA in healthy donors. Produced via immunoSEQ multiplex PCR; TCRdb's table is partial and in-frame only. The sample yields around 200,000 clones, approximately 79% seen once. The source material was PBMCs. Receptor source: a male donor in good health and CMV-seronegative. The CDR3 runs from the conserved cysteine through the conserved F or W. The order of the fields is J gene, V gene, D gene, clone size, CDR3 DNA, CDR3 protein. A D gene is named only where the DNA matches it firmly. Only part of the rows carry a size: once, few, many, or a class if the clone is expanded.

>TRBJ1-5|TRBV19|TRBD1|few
TGTGCCAGTAGTCTGACAGGGAGCAATCAGCCCCAGCATTTT
CASSLTGSNQPQHF
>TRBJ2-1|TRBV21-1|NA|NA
TGTGCCAGCAGCAAAGAGGAAACAGGTACCTACAATGAGCAGTTCTTC
CASSKEETGTYNEQFF
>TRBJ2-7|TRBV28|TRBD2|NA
TGTGCCAGCAGGGGACTAGCGGGCCTCTACGAGCAGTACTTC
CASRGLAGLYEQYF
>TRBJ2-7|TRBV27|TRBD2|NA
TGTGCCAGCAAGACTAGCGGGAGCCGGAAATACGAGCAGTACTTC
CASKTSGSRKYEQYF
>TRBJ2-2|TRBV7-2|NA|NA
TGTGCCAGCACCCGAGGCGGGAAGGGGGAGCTGTTTTTT
CASTRGGKGELFF
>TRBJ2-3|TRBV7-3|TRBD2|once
TGTGCCAGCAGCTTGAGTAGCGGGCTAAGAGATACGCAGTATTTT
CASSLSSGLRDTQYF
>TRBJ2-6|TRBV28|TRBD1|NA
TGTGCCAGCAGTTTAATGCAGGGGGCACACTCTGGGGCCAACGTCCTGACTTTC
CASSLMQGAHSGANVLTF
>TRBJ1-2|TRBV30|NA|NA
TGTGCCTGGAGGAGCCATGGCTACACCTTC
CAWRSHGYTF
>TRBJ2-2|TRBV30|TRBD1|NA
TGTGCCTGGGGACAGGTTTACCCCGGGGAGCTGTTTTTT
CAWGQVYPGELFF
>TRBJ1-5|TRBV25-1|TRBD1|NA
TGTGCCAGCAGTGAAGGGGCTTCTTTTGACAGGGCTCTGCCCCAGCATTTT
CASSEGASFDRALPQHF
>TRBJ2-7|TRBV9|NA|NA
TGTGCCAGCAGCGGGGGGGACGACTCCGAGCAGTACTTC
CASSGGDDSEQYF
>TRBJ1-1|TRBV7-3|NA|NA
TGTGCCAGCAGCTTAACGCCGGGGAGTGGCGCTGAAGCTTTCTTT
CASSLTPGSGAEAFF
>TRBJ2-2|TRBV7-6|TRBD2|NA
TGTGCCAGCAGCTTGGCGGGAGGGCCTGGCACCGGGGAGCTGTTTTTT
CASSLAGGPGTGELFF
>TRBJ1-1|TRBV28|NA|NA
TGTGCCAGCAGTTTATTTGAGGTGGGGAAAGACAGAATGAACACTGAAGCTTTCTTT
CASSLFEVGKDRMNTEAFF
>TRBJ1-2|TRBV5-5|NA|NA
TGTGCCAGCAGCTTGGCCAACGGGGGCTACACCTTC
CASSLANGGYTF
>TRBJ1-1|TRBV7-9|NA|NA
TGTGCCAGCAGCTGGGGCGGGAGGGTTGAAGCTTTCTTT
CASSWGGRVEAFF
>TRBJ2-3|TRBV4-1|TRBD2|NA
TGCGCCAGCCAACCTCAGTGGATCGCGGGGGGGCCAGATACGCAGTATTTT
CASQPQWIAGGPDTQYF
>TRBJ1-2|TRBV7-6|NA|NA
TGTGCCAGCAGCTTAGAGCCCGGGGACTATGGCTACACCTTC
CASSLEPGDYGYTF
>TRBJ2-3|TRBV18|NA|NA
TGTGCCAGCTCACCACCGTCTTCCGATACGCAGTATTTT
CASSPPSSDTQYF
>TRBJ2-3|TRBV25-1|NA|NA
TGTGCCAGCAGTGAAGGGGGACAATTGGCAGATACGCAGTATTTT
CASSEGGQLADTQYF
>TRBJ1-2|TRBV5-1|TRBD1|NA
TGCGCCAGCACCCAAAAAGGACAGGGTAACGACTATGGCTACACCTTC
CASTQKGQGNDYGYTF
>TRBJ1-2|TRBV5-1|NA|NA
TGCGCCAGCAGCTACTTGGAGACTCCAGGGTACGGCTACACCTTC
CASSYLETPGYGYTF
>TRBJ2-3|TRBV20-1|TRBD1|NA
TGCAGTGCTTGGGACAGATCGCAGTATTTT
CSAWDRSQYF
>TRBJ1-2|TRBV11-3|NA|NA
TGTGCCAGCAGCTTAGACAGCGCCTCTAACTATGGCTACACCTTC
CASSLDSASNYGYTF
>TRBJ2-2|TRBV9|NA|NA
TGTGCCAGCAACCCCCGGCAGGGGAACACCGGGGAGCTGTTTTTT
CASNPRQGNTGELFF
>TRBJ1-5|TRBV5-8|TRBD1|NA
TGTGCCAGCAGCTCCCAAGGGGGCCCTCAGCCCCAGCATTTT
CASSSQGGPQPQHF
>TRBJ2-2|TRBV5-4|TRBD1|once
TGTGCCAGCAGCAATACAGGGGTCCCCGGGGAGCTGTTTTTT
CASSNTGVPGELFF
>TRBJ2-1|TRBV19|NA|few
TGTGCCAGTAGCCCCAAGGGAGCCTACAATGAGCAGTTCTTC
CASSPKGAYNEQFF
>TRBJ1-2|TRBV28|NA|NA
TGTGCCAGCAGCCTCCTGACAGACTTCTATGGCTACACCTTC
CASSLLTDFYGYTF
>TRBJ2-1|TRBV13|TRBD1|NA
TGTGCCAGCAGCCCCTGGACAGGGGATGAGCAGTTCTTC
CASSPWTGDEQFF
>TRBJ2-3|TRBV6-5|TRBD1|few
TGTGCCAGCAGTCCAGGACAGGGGGCTCGAAGGCAGTATTTT
CASSPGQGARRQYF
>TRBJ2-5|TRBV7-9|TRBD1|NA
TGTGCCAGCAGCTTAGTTGCCCTAGGGGGCGCAGGGGAGACCCAGTACTTC
CASSLVALGGAGETQYF
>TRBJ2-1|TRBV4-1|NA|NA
TGCGCCAGCAGCCAAGAGGCCGTTTCCCCGTTATCCTACAATGAGCAGTTCTTC
CASSQEAVSPLSYNEQFF
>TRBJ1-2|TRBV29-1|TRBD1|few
TGCAGCGTGGACAGGGACCGGACGCATGGCTACACCTTC
CSVDRDRTHGYTF
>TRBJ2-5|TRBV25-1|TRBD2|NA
TGTGCCAGCAGTGATCAGCGGGGAGCAGAGACCCAGTACTTC
CASSDQRGAETQYF
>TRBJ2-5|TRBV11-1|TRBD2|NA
TGTGCCAGCAGCCCCGCTTGGGGGGGGAACATCCAAGAGACCCAGTACTTC
CASSPAWGGNIQETQYF
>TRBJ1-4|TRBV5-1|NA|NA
TGCGCCAGCAGCTACCTCAGGGGAGGGAATGAAAAACTGTTTTTT
CASSYLRGGNEKLFF
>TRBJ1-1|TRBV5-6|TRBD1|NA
TGTGCCAGCAGCTTCTCACAGGGGGTTGGTCTGAACACCGAAGCTTTCTTT
CASSFSQGVGLNTEAFF
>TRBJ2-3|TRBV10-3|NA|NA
TGTGCCATCAGTGAGTCGTCTAGCGCCACAGATACGCAGTATTTT
CAISESSSATDTQYF
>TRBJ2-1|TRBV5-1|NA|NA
TGCGCCAGCAGCCCCCCTTTAGCGGAGCAGTTCTTC
CASSPPLAEQFF
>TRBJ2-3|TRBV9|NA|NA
TGTGCCAGCAGCCGAGGGCTTGGCACAGATACGCAGTATTTT
CASSRGLGTDTQYF
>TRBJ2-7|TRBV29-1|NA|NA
TGCAGCGTTGGATTATGGGAGGCGAGATACGAGCAGTACTTC
CSVGLWEARYEQYF
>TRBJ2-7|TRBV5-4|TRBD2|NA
TGTGCCAGCAGCTGGGAGGGTACCTACGAGCAGTACTTC
CASSWEGTYEQYF
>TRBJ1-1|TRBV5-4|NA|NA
TGTGCCAGCAGCTTCGGCGGGGGGAGGAACACTGAAGCTTTCTTT
CASSFGGGRNTEAFF
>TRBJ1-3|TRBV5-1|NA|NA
TGCGCCAGCAGCTTGGCCTCAGTAGGAAACACCATATATTTT
CASSLASVGNTIYF